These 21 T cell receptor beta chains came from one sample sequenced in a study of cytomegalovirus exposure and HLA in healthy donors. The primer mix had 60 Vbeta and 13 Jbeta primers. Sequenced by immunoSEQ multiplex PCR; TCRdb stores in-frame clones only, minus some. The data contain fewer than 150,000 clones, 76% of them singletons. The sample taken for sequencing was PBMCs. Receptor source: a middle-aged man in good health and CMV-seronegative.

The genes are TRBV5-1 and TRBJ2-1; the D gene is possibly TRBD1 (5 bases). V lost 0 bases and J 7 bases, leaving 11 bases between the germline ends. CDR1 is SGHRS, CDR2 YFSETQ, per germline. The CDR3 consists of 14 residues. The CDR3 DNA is TGCGCCAGCAGCTTGGAATCAGGGTATAATGAGCAGTTCTTC. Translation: CASSLESGYNEQFF.

CDR3 coding DNA: TGTGCCAGCAGTGAGTCAGTTTACAATGAGCAGTTCTTC. It specifies CASSESVYNEQFF. The chain uses TRBV2 and TRBJ2-1; D not resolved. CDR1 is SNHLY, CDR2 FYNNEI, per germline. There are 13 residues in the CDR3. V was cut by 3 bases and J by 4 bases, with 7 bases left in between.

The CDR3 protein is CASSQDPLAGVSDTQYF. CDR3 nucleotide sequence: TGCGCCAGCAGCCAAGATCCCCTAGCGGGAGTTTCAGATACGCAGTATTTT. This chain uses TRBV4-3 with TRBJ2-3; the match to TRBD2 covers 10 bases. This CDR3 has 17 residues. The V and J ends lost 0 bases and 4 bases, in that order; junction bases with no gene match: 7. Looked up from germline, CDR1 is LGHNA and CDR2 is YSLEER.

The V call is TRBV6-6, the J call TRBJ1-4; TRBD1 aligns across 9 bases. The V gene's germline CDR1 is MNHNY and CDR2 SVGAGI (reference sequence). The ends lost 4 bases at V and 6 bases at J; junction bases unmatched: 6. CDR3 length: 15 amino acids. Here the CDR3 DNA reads TGTGCCAGCAGTTCCCCGGGACAGGGAGATGAAAAACTGTTTTTT. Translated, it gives CASSSPGQGDEKLFF.

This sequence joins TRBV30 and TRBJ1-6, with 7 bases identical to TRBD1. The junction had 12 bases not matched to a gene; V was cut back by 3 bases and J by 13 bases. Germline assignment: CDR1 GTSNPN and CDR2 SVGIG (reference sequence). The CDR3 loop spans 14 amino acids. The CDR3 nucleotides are TGTGCCTGGAGACGGGACAGTACCCGCTCGCCCCTCCACTTT. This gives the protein CAWRRDSTRSPLHF.

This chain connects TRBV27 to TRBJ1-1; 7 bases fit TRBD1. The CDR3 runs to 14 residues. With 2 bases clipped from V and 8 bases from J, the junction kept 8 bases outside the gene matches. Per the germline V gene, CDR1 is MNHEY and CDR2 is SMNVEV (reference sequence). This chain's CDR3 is CASSLDGTAVEAFF. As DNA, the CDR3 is TGTGCCAGCAGTTTAGACGGGACAGCAGTAGAAGCTTTCTTT.

The CDR3 DNA is TGTGCCAGCTCCTCCGGGACTAGCGTTTATGAGCAGTTCTTC. Its protein is CASSSGTSVYEQFF. The genes are TRBV10-3 and TRBJ2-1; 10 nucleotides match TRBD2. Germline CDR1 ENHRY, CDR2 SYGVKD. V lost 10 bases and J lost 8; bases outside the gene matches: 11. The CDR3 consists of 14 residues.

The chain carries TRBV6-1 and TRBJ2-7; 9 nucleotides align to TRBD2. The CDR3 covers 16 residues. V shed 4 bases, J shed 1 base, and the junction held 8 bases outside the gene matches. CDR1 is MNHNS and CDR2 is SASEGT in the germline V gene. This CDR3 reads CASSGVSGSWSYEQYF. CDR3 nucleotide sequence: TGTGCCAGCAGTGGAGTTAGCGGGAGTTGGTCCTACGAGCAGTACTTC.

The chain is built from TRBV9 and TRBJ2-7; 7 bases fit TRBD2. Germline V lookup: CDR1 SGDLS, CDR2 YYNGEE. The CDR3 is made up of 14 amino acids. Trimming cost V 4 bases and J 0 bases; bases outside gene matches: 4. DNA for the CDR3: TGTGCCAGCAGCTCCCGGGACTACTCCTACGAGCAGTACTTC. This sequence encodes CASSSRDYSYEQYF.

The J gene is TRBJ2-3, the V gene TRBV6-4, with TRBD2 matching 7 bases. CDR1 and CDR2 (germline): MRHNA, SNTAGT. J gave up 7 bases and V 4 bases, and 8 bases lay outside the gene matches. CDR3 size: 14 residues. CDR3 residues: CASSAEPSGYTQYF. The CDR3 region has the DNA TGTGCCAGCAGTGCGGAACCTAGCGGATATACGCAGTATTTT.

The CDR3 here is CASSGPDKSSYNEQFF. CDR3 DNA: TGCGCCAGCAGCGGTCCGGACAAGAGCTCCTACAATGAGCAGTTCTTC. The chain has TRBV5-1 and TRBJ2-1; D is perhaps TRBD1 (5 bases). V gave up 4 bases and J gave up 0 bases, with 14 bases separating them. The CDR3 extends over 16 amino acids. Per germline, CDR1 SGHRS and CDR2 YFSETQ.

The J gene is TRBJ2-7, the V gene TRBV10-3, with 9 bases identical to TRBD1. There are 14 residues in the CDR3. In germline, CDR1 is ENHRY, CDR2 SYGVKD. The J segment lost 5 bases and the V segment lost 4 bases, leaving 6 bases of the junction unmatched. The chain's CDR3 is CAISGPGQGHEQYF. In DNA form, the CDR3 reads TGTGCCATCAGTGGACCGGGACAGGGCCACGAGCAGTACTTC.

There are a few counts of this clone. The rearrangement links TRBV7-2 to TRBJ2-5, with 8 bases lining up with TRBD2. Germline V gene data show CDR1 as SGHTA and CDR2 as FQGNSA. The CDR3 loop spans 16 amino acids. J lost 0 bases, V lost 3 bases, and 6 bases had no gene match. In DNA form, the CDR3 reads TGTGCCAGCAGCTTTGCGGGGGGACATAACCAAGAGACCCAGTACTTC. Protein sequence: CASSFAGGHNQETQYF.

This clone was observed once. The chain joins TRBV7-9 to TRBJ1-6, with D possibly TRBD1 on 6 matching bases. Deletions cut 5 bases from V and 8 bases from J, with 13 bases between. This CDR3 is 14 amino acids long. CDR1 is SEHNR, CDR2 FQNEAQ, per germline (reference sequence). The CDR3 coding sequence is TGTGCCAGCAGCAAAGGACAGATAGATTCACCCCTCCACTTT. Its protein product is CASSKGQIDSPLHF.

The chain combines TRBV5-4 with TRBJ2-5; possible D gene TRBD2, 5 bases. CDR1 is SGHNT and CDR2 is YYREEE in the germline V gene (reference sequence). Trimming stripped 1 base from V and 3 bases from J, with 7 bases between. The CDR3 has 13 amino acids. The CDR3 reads CASSLKGEETQYF. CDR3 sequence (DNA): TGTGCCAGCAGCTTGAAGGGAGAAGAGACCCAGTACTTC.

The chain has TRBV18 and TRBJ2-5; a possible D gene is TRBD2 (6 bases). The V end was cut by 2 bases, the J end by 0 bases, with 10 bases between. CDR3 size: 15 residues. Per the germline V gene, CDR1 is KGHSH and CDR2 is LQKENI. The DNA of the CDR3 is TGTGCCAGCTCACCAGGCGGGGTTTACCAAGAGACCCAGTACTTC. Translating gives CASSPGGVYQETQYF. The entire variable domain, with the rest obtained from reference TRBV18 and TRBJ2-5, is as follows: NAGVMQNPRHLVRRRGQEARLRCSPMKGHSHVYWYRQLPEEGLKFMVYLQKENIIDESGMPKERFSAEFPKEGPSILRIQQVVRGDSAAYFCASSPGGVYQETQYFGPGTRLLVL.

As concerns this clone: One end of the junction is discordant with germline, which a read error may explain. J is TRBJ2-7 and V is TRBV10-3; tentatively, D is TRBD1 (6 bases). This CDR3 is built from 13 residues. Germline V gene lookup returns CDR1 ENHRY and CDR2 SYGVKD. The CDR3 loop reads CAIRGTSSFEQYF. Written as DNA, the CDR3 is TGTGCCATCAGGGGGACAAGCTCCTTCGAGCAGTACTTC.

CDR3 nucleotide sequence: TGTGCCGGGGGGGGCTACTACAATGAGCAGTTCTTC. Translation gives CAGGGYYNEQFF. The V gene is TRBV6-6, the J gene TRBJ2-1; D is possibly TRBD2 (7 bases). Germline-derived CDR1 and CDR2 are MNHNY and SVGAGI (reference sequence). This CDR3 is built from 12 residues. V lost 11 bases to trimming and J lost 3 bases, with 11 bases between them.

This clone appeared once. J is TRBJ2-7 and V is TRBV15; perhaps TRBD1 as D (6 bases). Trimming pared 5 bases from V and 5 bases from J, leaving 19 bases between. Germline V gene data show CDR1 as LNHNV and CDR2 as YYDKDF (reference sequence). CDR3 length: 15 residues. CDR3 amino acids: CATSSTSPGANEQYF. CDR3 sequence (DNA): TGTGCCACCAGCTCGACTTCTCCAGGGGCCAACGAGCAGTACTTC.

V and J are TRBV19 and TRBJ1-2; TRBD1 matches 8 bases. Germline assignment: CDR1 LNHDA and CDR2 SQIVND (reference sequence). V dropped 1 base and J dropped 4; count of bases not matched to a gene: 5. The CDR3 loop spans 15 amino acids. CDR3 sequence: CASSIVGQGTYGYTF. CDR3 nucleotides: TGTGCCAGTAGTATAGTCGGACAGGGCACCTATGGCTACACCTTC.

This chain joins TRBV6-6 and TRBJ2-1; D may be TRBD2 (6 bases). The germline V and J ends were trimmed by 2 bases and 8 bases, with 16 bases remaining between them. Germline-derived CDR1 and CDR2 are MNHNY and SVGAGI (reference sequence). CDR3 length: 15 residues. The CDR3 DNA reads TGTGCCAGCAGTTACCCGACCGGGAGATCTTATGAGCAGTTCTTC. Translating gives CASSYPTGRSYEQFF.